Described below is a single TCR beta chain sequence and its context. Amplified TCR beta CDR3 regions derived from RNA transcripts. HTBI primers were the set used in a first-round RT-PCR of the TCR CDR3. TCRdb independently ran MiXCR on the multiplex PCR reads; one entry per CDR3 protein. The sample consists of about 540,000 distinct CDR3 sequences, around 42% of them appearing once. Across 18 months, stable Graves' hyperthyroidism was marked by no progression to ophthalmopathy. The patients, who ranged from 18 to 65 in age, presented with newly diagnosed hyperthyroidism lasting under 2 months. Investigators excluded patients with uncontrolled infection, other autoimmune disease, pregnancy or lactation. Diagnoses used clinical symptoms, serum thyroxine and TRAb, thyroid ultrasound and orbital computed tomography. This sample is part of a study of T cells in Graves' hyperthyroidism and ophthalmopathy.

The sequence was collected from a young woman with Graves' hyperthyroidism. Specimen: peripheral blood or thyroid tissue (not recorded which).

For the CDR3, the DNA is TGTGCCAGCAGCAAAGCCGGGACTCACTACGAGCAGTACTTC. It translates to CASSKAGTHYEQYF. The chain links TRBV7-9 to TRBJ2-7; perhaps TRBD2 as D (6 bases). Looked up from germline, CDR1 is SEHNR and CDR2 is FQNEAQ (reference sequence). This CDR3 is 14 amino acids long. Trimming shortened V by 5 bases and J by 3 bases, and 14 bases separated the two germline ends.